This T cell receptor (beta chain) was identified in a study of T cells after posttransplantation cyclophosphamide. Germline assignment: CDR1 SGHNT and CDR2 YYREEE (reference sequence). V was trimmed by 0 bases and J by 1 base, leaving 12 bases between them. The CDR3 is 16 amino acids. A marrow graft followed busulfan-fludarabine conditioning, with cyclophosphamide on days +3 and +4. About this clone: Its antigen is not known.

Produced via immunoSEQ multiplex PCR; TCRdb's table is partial and in-frame only. Of about 36,000 clones listed, around four fifths are singletons. Overall study findings and caveats: Donor-recipient repertoire similarity was low at 1-2 months, rising over year one.

This sequence joins TRBV5-4 and TRBJ2-3; weak D call: TRBD1 (6 bases). The specimen comprised CD4+ T cells sorted from blood, sampled 1903 days after a stem cell transplant with posttransplant cyclophosphamide. This receptor was taken from a female patient aged 40-50 years who received an allogeneic stem cell transplant from a related donor, was CMV-positive, and had no GVHD. Among the T cells, some may be from the graft donor. The CDR3 region has the DNA TGTGCCAGCAGCTTGGGAGGGGGTTCGGGCACAGATACGCAGTATTTT. Its protein product is CASSLGGGSGTDTQYF.